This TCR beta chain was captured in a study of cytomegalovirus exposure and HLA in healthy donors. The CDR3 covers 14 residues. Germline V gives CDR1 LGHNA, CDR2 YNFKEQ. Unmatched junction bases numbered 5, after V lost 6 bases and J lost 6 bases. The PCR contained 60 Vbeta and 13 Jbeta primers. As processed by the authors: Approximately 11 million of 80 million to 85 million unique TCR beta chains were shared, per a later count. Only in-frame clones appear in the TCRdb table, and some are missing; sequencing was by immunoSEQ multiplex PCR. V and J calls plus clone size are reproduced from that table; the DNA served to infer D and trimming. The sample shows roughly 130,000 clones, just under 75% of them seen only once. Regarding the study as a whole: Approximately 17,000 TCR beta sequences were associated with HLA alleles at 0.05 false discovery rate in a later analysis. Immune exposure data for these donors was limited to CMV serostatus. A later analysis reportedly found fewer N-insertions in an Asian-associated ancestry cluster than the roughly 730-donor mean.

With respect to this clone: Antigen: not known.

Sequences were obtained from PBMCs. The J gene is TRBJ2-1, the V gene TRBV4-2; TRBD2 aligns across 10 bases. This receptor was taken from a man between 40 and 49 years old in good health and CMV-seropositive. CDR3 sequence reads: CASSLAGVFNEQFF. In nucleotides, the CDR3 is TGTGCCAGCAGTCTAGCGGGAGTATTCAATGAGCAGTTCTTC.